Sequencing of this T cell receptor (beta chain) was carried out in a study of blood T cell repertoires in COVID-19. As for the study in general: Acute-phase and convalescent COVID-19 samples originated in the United States, Italy and Spain. Nucleic acid was either cDNA or gDNA, and it came from T cells, B-cell-depleted T cells, or PBMCs.

Methods used by the authors: Estimation of nucleated cell counts was performed using reference gene primer amplification. Clones were read by immunoSEQ multiplex PCR, and TCRdb kept only the in-frame ones, dropping some. The DNA was the basis for D and trimming; V, J and clone size are from that table. The table records about 300,000 clones, 86% of them present only once. Germline V gene data show CDR1 as MNHNS and CDR2 as SASEGT. V lost 2 bases and J 1 base, leaving 14 bases between the germline ends. This CDR3 has 16 amino acids. The origin of this receptor is a woman aged 45-59 years with acute or convalescent COVID-19. The V and J genes are TRBV6-1 and TRBJ1-1; D possibly corresponds to TRBD1 (6 bases). Material for sequencing was peripheral blood. The chain's CDR3 is CASSEIITTGNTEAFF. The CDR3 DNA is TGTGCCAGCAGTGAAATCATAACGACAGGGAACACTGAAGCTTTCTTT.